This entry lists 19 T cell receptor beta chains sequenced from one sample in a study of Tregs in tolerant kidney transplant recipients. Some clones are missing from TCRdb's copy, which holds only in-frame ones; the method was immunoSEQ multiplex PCR. The sample consists of approximately 260,000 clones, approximately 84% of them appearing once. The sequencing input was CD4+ T cells from blood. The receptors were sampled from a human donor in good health.

The rearrangement uses TRBV19 and TRBJ1-2; 9 bases agree with TRBD1. The CDR3 length is 16 residues. CDR1 LNHDA and CDR2 SQIVND come from the germline V gene (reference sequence). The ends lost 5 bases at V and 7 bases at J; junction bases unmatched: 14. CDR3 bases: TGTGCCAGTAGTTCGTTAACAGGGGGCGCATCAGGTGGCTACACCTTC. The encoded protein is CASSSLTGGASGGYTF.

A few counts support this clone. The genes are TRBV5-1 and TRBJ2-7, with TRBD1 matching over 9 bases. The CDR3 consists of 15 residues. Germline lookup yields CDR1 SGHRS and CDR2 YFSETQ. The trim removed 4 bases at V and 3 bases at J, leaving 8 bases unmatched. The CDR3 DNA sequence: TGCGCCAGCAGCGACTTGGGACAGGGCGGCTACGAGCAGTACTTC. Protein product: CASSDLGQGGYEQYF.

The V gene is TRBV6-5, the J gene TRBJ2-7; TRBD1 matches 8 bases. The CDR3 extends over 14 amino acids. J was trimmed by 7 bases and V by 3 bases; bases with no gene match: 8. CDR1 and CDR2 from the germline V gene are MNHEY and SVGAGI. The CDR3 is CASSYGQGPGEQYF. Written as DNA, the CDR3 is TGTGCCAGCAGTTATGGACAGGGCCCGGGGGAGCAGTACTTC.

The chain joins TRBV10-1 to TRBJ2-3; 7 bases are a match to TRBD2. V trimming: 6 bases; J trimming: 0 bases; junction bases outside the gene matches: 9. Germline lookup yields CDR1 WNHNN and CDR2 SYGVQD (reference sequence). There are 16 residues in the CDR3. The CDR3 is CASSGGRAASTDTQYF. The CDR3 DNA reads as TGCGCCAGCAGCGGAGGGAGGGCCGCTAGCACAGATACGCAGTATTTT.

The table lists this clone with a count of one. Here the CDR3 reads CASSPLSGSTDTQYF. The CDR3 DNA sequence: TGTGCCAGCAGTCCACTCTCTGGGTCGACAGATACGCAGTATTTT. The chain links TRBV6-5 to TRBJ2-3; D gene ambiguous. The ends were cut back, 5 bases at V and 3 bases at J, with 15 bases in the middle. Germline CDR1 reads MNHEY; CDR2 reads SVGAGI. This CDR3 region has 15 residues.

This chain joins TRBV2 and TRBJ2-6; D is unresolved. Looked up from germline, CDR1 is SNHLY and CDR2 is FYNNEI. The germline V and J ends were trimmed by 9 bases and 0 bases, with 6 bases remaining between them. The CDR3 spans 13 residues. The CDR3 nucleotides read TGTGCCAGTCAGAGCTCTGGGGCCAACGTCCTGACTTTC. Protein product: CASQSSGANVLTF.

The V call is TRBV27, the J call TRBJ1-2, with D uncertain. V was clipped by 6 bases and J by 5 bases, with 13 bases between them. This CDR3 comprises 13 residues. Germline loops: CDR1 MNHEY, CDR2 SMNVEV (reference sequence). The CDR3 nucleotides read TGTGCCAGCAGCATAGACCTACGGTATGGCTACACCTTC. Encoded protein: CASSIDLRYGYTF.

The gene calls are TRBV2 and TRBJ2-1, with TRBD1 matching 8 bases. V was clipped by 6 bases and J by 6 bases; unmatched bases: 10. The germline gives CDR1 SNHLY, CDR2 FYNNEI. CDR3 size: 15 residues. The CDR3 DNA follows: TGTGCCAGCAGCCGGGACAGGAGGATCTCCAATGAGCAGTTCTTC. Translation: CASSRDRRISNEQFF.

CDR3 sequence (DNA): TGCGCCAGCAGCTTGGTCCGGGCGAACACTGAAGCTTTCTTT. Translation: CASSLVRANTEAFF. This chain connects TRBV5-1 to TRBJ1-1; no reliable D call. Trimming left V 0 bases short and J 1 base short, with 7 bases between. Germline V gene lookup returns CDR1 SGHRS and CDR2 YFSETQ. The length of the CDR3 is 14 residues.

On this clone itself: The junction and the germline gene differ at one end; a read error may be behind it. The J gene is TRBJ1-2, the V gene TRBV4-1; unclear D gene. The CDR3 runs to 12 residues. Germline V CDR1 and CDR2: MGHRA, YSYEKL. CDR3 amino acids: CASSQVLGDREF. Here the CDR3 DNA reads TGCGCCAGCAGCCAAGTACTCGGGGATCGGGAGTTC.

This clone was observed a few times. The gene calls are TRBV2 and TRBJ2-2, with D perhaps assigned TRBD1 or TRBD2 (5 bases each). Looked up from germline, CDR1 is SNHLY and CDR2 is FYNNEI. The CDR3 has 13 amino acids. The V end was cut by 8 bases, the J end by 4 bases, with 11 bases between. The CDR3 region is CASGASSTGELFF. CDR3 bases: TGTGCCAGCGGGGCTAGCAGCACCGGGGAGCTGTTTTTT.

This rearrangement joins TRBV18 to TRBJ2-2; TRBD2 agrees at 9 bases. Germline V CDR1 and CDR2: KGHSH, LQKENI. This CDR3 is 14 amino acids long. J lost 4 bases, V lost 6 bases, and 3 bases had no gene match. The CDR3 nucleotides read TGTGCCAGCTCGACTAGCGGAGGCACCGGGGAGCTGTTTTTT. It yields the protein CASSTSGGTGELFF. Using reference TRBV18 and TRBJ2-2 for the parts outside the CDR3, the full variable domain is NAGVMQNPRHLVRRRGQEARLRCSPMKGHSHVYWYRQLPEEGLKFMVYLQKENIIDESGMPKERFSAEFPKEGPSILRIQQVVRGDSAAYFCASSTSGGTGELFFGEGSRLTVL.

The V call is TRBV29-1, the J call TRBJ2-3; D tentatively reads TRBD1 or TRBD2 (5 bases each). Per germline, CDR1 SQVTM and CDR2 ANQGSEA. The CDR3 runs to 15 residues. V was shortened by 0 bases and J by 0 bases, with 10 bases between the two germline ends. The DNA for the CDR3 is TGCAGCGTTGAAGACGGTGGGACCAGCACAGATACGCAGTATTTT. As protein: CSVEDGGTSTDTQYF.

The V gene is TRBV5-5, the J gene TRBJ1-1; the D gene is possibly TRBD1 (5 bases). This CDR3 spans 15 amino acids. CDR1 and CDR2 from the germline V gene are SGHKS and YYEKEE (reference sequence). Trimming stripped 3 bases from V and 1 base from J, with 13 bases between. The CDR3 loop is CASSWGRTSNTEAFF. The DNA for the CDR3 is TGTGCCAGCAGCTGGGGCCGGACATCGAACACTGAAGCTTTCTTT.

The chain carries TRBV7-6 and TRBJ2-7; 10 bases align to TRBD1. The trim removed 4 bases at V and 3 bases at J, leaving 6 bases unmatched. The CDR3 totals 15 residues. CDR1 SGHVS and CDR2 FNYEAQ come from the germline V gene. CDR3 in DNA: TGTGCCAGCAGCTATCCGGGACAGGGGTTCTACGAGCAGTACTTC. This gives the protein CASSYPGQGFYEQYF. Full variable domain (remainder filled in from reference TRBV7-6 and TRBJ2-7): GAGVSQSPRYKVTKRGQDVALRCDPISGHVSLYWYRQALGQGPEFLTYFNYEAQQDKSGLPNDRFSAERPEGSISTLTIQRTEQRDSAMYRCASSYPGQGFYEQYFGPGTRLTVT.

This clone was found a few times. The chain employs TRBV4-1 and TRBJ1-1; 8 bases map to TRBD1. The J segment lost 5 bases and the V segment lost 4 bases, leaving 6 bases of the junction unmatched. The CDR3 sequence is 14 residues long. Germline lookup yields CDR1 MGHRA and CDR2 YSYEKL. The CDR3 bases are TGCGCCAGCAGCCCGTGGACAGGGAGAACTGAAGCTTTCTTT. Translated, it gives CASSPWTGRTEAFF.

This rearrangement joins TRBV6-4 to TRBJ2-7, with 16 nucleotides matching TRBD2. This CDR3 comprises 18 residues. The ends lost 7 bases at V and 3 bases at J; junction bases unmatched: 12. CDR1 and CDR2 (germline): MRHNA, SNTAGT. CDR3: CASTTSGLAGGFFYEQYF. The CDR3 DNA follows: TGTGCCAGCACCACCTCGGGACTAGCGGGAGGGTTTTTCTACGAGCAGTACTTC.

V usage is TRBV7-6 and J usage is TRBJ2-3, with 7 bases identical to TRBD2. The CDR3 contains 15 residues. The junction had 4 bases not matched to a gene; V was cut back by 3 bases and J by 1 base. Per the germline V gene, CDR1 is SGHVS and CDR2 is FNYEAQ. DNA of the CDR3: TGTGCCAGCAGCTTGGCGGGAGCGGGCACAGATACGCAGTATTTT. It encodes CASSLAGAGTDTQYF.

The rearrangement links TRBV30 to TRBJ1-4; maybe TRBD1 (5 bases). This CDR3 is built from 15 residues. V was shortened by 1 base and J by 4 bases, with 13 bases between the two germline ends. CDR1 is GTSNPN and CDR2 is SVGIG in the germline V gene (reference sequence). DNA for the CDR3: TGTGCCTGGAGTGCGCAGACAGTAATTAATGAAAAACTGTTTTTT. Protein product: CAWSAQTVINEKLFF.